This T cell receptor (beta chain) was recorded in a study of T cell responses to AZD1222 COVID-19 vaccine. Using immunoSEQ multiplex PCR, the repertoire was profiled, and TCRdb retains in-frame clones only, with some absent. The sample carries 120,000 to 150,000 clones, about 86% recorded once. Study observations and caveats: At baseline, just 5 or 6 AZD1222 recipients tested seropositive. No repertoire was sampled before or during the peak T cell response, only after it. Donors were largely white British and mainly female; clonal diversity was possibly underestimated.

Trimming left V 4 bases short and J 0 bases short, with 10 bases between. CDR3 length: 15 amino acids. Germline assignment: CDR1 LGHDT and CDR2 YNNKEL (reference sequence). In the case of this clone: Antigen: not known.

Second doses at about 4 or about 12 weeks were pooled. This sequence joins TRBV3-1 (or the pseudogene TRBV3-2) and TRBJ1-3; D may be TRBD1 (5 bases). This sample comprised peripheral blood, obtained 28 days after the second AZD1222 dose. This TCR was recovered from an adult who received the AZD1222 COVID-19 vaccine. The CDR3 sequence is CASSPLGDSGNTIYF. CDR3 sequence (DNA): TGTGCCAGCAGCCCATTAGGGGACTCTGGAAACACCATATATTTT.